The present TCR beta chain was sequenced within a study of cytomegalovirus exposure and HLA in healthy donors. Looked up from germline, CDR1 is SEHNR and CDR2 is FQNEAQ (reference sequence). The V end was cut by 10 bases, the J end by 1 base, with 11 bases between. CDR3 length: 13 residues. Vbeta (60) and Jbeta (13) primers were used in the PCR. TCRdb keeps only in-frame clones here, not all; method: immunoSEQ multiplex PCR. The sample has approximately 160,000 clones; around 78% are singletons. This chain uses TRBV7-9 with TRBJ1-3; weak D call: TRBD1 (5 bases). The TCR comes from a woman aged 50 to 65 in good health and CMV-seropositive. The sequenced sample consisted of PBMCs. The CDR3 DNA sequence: TGTGCCACCACGGGGGGGTCTGGAAACACCATATATTTT. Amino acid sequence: CATTGGSGNTIYF.